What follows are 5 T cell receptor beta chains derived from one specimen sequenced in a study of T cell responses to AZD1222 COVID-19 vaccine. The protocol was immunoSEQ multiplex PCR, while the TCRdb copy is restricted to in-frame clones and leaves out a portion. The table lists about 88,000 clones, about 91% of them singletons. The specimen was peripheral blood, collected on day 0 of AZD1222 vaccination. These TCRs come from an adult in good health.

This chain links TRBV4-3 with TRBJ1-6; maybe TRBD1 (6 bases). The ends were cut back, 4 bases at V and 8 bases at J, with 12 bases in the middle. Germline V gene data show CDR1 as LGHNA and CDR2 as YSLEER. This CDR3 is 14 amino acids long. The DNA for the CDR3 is TGCGCCAGCAGCCTTAGGACAGTTGATTCACCCCTCCACTTT. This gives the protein CASSLRTVDSPLHF.

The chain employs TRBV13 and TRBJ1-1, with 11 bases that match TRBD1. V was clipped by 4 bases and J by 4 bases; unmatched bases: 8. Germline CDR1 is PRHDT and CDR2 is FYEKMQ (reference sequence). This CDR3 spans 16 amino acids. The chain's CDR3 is CASSSLPGQGGTEAFF. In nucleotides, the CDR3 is TGTGCCAGCAGCTCGCTCCCGGGACAGGGGGGCACTGAAGCTTTCTTT.

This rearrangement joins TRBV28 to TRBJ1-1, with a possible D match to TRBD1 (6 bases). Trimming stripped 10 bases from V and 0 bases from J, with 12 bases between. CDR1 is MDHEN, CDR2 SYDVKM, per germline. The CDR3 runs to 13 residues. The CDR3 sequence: CAILRGMNTEAFF. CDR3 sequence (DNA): TGTGCCATTCTCAGGGGCATGAACACTGAAGCTTTCTTT.

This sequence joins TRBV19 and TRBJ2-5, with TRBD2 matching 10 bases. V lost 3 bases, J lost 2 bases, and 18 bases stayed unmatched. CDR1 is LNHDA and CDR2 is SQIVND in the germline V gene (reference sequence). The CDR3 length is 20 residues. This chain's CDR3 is CASSIGLRLAGSLDQETQYF. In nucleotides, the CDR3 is TGTGCCAGTAGTATTGGTCTGCGACTAGCGGGCTCTCTCGATCAAGAGACCCAGTACTTC.

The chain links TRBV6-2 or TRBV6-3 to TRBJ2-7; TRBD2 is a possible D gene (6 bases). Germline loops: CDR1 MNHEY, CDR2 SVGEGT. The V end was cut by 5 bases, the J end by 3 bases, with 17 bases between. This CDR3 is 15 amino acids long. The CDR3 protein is CASSLPPGLNYEQYF. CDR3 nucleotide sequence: TGTGCCAGCAGTCTCCCTCCGGGACTGAACTACGAGCAGTACTTC.